Listed here are 18 T cell receptor beta chains from one sample, sequenced in a study of blood T cell repertoires in COVID-19. TCRdb's table, derived via immunoSEQ multiplex PCR, lists solely in-frame clones and lacks some. Of about 380,000 clones listed, 70% to 90% are singletons. Material: peripheral blood. The receptor source for this set is a man between 35 and 55 years old with acute or convalescent COVID-19.

The chain has TRBV29-1 and TRBJ2-5; 10 nucleotides align to TRBD1. Trimming cost V 6 bases and J 5 bases; bases outside gene matches: 9. The CDR3 covers 14 residues. Looked up from germline, CDR1 is SQVTM and CDR2 is ANQGSEA. This chain's CDR3 is CSVARQGARETQYF. CDR3 nucleotide sequence: TGCAGCGTAGCGCGACAGGGGGCCCGGGAGACCCAGTACTTC.

The chain employs TRBV30 and TRBJ1-3; 7 bases match TRBD1. CDR1 and CDR2 (germline): GTSNPN, SVGIG (reference sequence). There are 14 residues in the CDR3. Trimming at V came to 2 bases and at J to 2 bases, leaving 3 bases not matched to a gene. Written as DNA, the CDR3 is TGTGCCTGGAGTCGGGACAGCGCTGGAAACACCATATATTTT. Translated, it gives CAWSRDSAGNTIYF.

CDR3 in amino acids: CASSLTGNLDEAFF. CDR3 DNA sequence: TGTGCCAGCAGTCTTACAGGAAATTTGGATGAAGCTTTCTTT. The rearrangement uses TRBV27 and TRBJ1-1; tentatively, D is TRBD1 (5 bases). With 5 bases removed from V and 7 bases from J, the gap between germline ends came to 17 bases. Germline values: CDR1 MNHEY, CDR2 SMNVEV (reference sequence). CDR3 length: 14 residues.

With regard to this clone: The same CDR3 can be traced to other DNA sequences in this sample. Here the CDR3 DNA reads TGTGCCAGCTCACCGGGGGGAAACACTGAAGCTTTCTTT. This encodes CASSPGGNTEAFF. The chain couples TRBV18 to TRBJ1-1; D possibly corresponds to TRBD1 (5 bases). Germline CDR1 KGHSH, CDR2 LQKENI. V lost 3 bases and J 2 bases, leaving 7 bases between the germline ends. This CDR3 region has 13 residues.

The rearrangement uses TRBV19 and TRBJ1-1, with D possibly TRBD1 on 6 matching bases. The CDR3 is made up of 15 amino acids. V lost 5 bases and J 5 bases, leaving 18 bases between the germline ends. The germline V gene has CDR1 LNHDA and CDR2 SQIVND (reference sequence). CDR3 loop: CASSPYQQGRTEAFF. As DNA, the CDR3 is TGTGCCAGTAGTCCGTACCAACAGGGACGGACTGAAGCTTTCTTT. Using reference TRBV19 and TRBJ1-1 for the parts outside the CDR3, the full variable domain is DGGITQSPKYLFRKEGQNVTLSCEQNLNHDAMYWYRQDPGQGLRLIYYSQIVNDFQKGDIAEGYSVSREKKESFPLTVTSAQKNPTAFYLCASSPYQQGRTEAFFGQGTRLTVV.

This clone was seen only once. V usage is TRBV3-1 (or the pseudogene TRBV3-2) and J usage is TRBJ2-3, with a possible D match to TRBD2 (7 bases). V was cut by 1 base and J by 8 bases, with 13 bases left in between. The CDR3 has 14 residues. Germline V gene sequence: CDR1 LGHDT, CDR2 YNNKEL (reference sequence). The CDR3 sequence is CASSQVDAGATQYF. In DNA, the CDR3 is TGTGCCAGCAGCCAAGTTGATGCGGGGGCTACGCAGTATTTT.

This chain links TRBV5-5 with TRBJ2-2; D may be TRBD1 (6 bases). The CDR3 contains 14 residues. V lost 0 bases, J lost 6 bases, and 9 bases lay in between. Germline assignment: CDR1 SGHKS and CDR2 YYEKEE (reference sequence). The CDR3 DNA reads TGTGCCAGCAGCTTGGACAGGGTGGCCGGGGAGCTGTTTTTT. Translated: CASSLDRVAGELFF.

This sequence joins TRBV30 and TRBJ2-5; D not resolved. V was pared by 0 bases and J by 1 base, with 15 bases between. CDR1 is GTSNPN and CDR2 is SVGIG in the germline V gene (reference sequence). This CDR3 is 16 amino acids long. The CDR3 here is CAWSVSLLRSQETQYF. As DNA, the CDR3 is TGTGCCTGGAGTGTCTCCCTGTTGAGGTCCCAAGAGACCCAGTACTTC. The variable domain in full, completed from reference TRBV30 and TRBJ2-5, reads SQTIHQWPATLVQPVGSPLSLECTVEGTSNPNLYWYRQAAGRGLQLLFYSVGIGQISSEVPQNLSASRPQDRQFILSSKKLLLSDSGFYLCAWSVSLLRSQETQYFGPGTRLLVL.

This chain joins TRBV4-1 and TRBJ2-7; a weak D match, TRBD1 (6 bases). Germline CDR1 reads MGHRA; CDR2 reads YSYEKL. This CDR3 has 17 residues. Deletions cut 3 bases from V and 1 base from J, with 19 bases between. The CDR3 DNA sequence: TGCGCCAGCAGCCAGGCCCACGGCGCAGGGGTATCCTACGAGCAGTACTTC. Translation: CASSQAHGAGVSYEQYF.

This clone was detected once. The gene calls are TRBV5-1 and TRBJ2-7; TRBD2 matches 7 bases. The V gene's germline CDR1 is SGHRS and CDR2 YFSETQ. The CDR3 length is 14 residues. Trimming at V came to 2 bases and at J to 3 bases, leaving 5 bases not matched to a gene. The CDR3 loop is CASSFVAGRYEQYF. CDR3 nucleotide sequence: TGCGCCAGCAGCTTCGTAGCGGGTCGCTACGAGCAGTACTTC. The complete variable domain, with remaining parts taken from reference TRBV5-1 and TRBJ2-7, reads KAGVTQTPRYLIKTRGQQVTLSCSPISGHRSVSWYQQTPGQGLQFLFEYFSETQRNKGNFPGRFSGRQFSNSRSEMNVSTLELGDSALYLCASSFVAGRYEQYFGPGTRLTVT.

The genes are TRBV28 and TRBJ1-2; possible D gene TRBD1, 5 bases. The CDR3 sequence is 13 residues long. V was pared by 2 bases and J by 6 bases, with 10 bases between. Germline V gene lookup returns CDR1 MDHEN and CDR2 SYDVKM. The CDR3 here is CASSLGGDHGYTF. The DNA for the CDR3 is TGTGCCAGCAGTTTAGGGGGGGACCATGGCTACACCTTC.

This clone was seen only once. The V gene is TRBV2, the J gene TRBJ2-3; D gene uncertain. The germline gives CDR1 SNHLY, CDR2 FYNNEI. Trimming shortened V by 6 bases and J by 2 bases, and 6 bases separated the two germline ends. The CDR3 runs 12 residues. The CDR3 reads CASSLNTDTQYF. CDR3 sequence (DNA): TGTGCCAGCAGCCTAAACACAGATACGCAGTATTTT.

As for this clone: This specimen includes other DNA sequences encoding the same CDR3. CDR3 DNA: TGTGCCATTAGGGGGACAGTGGGAGAGACCCAGTACTTC. It yields the protein CAIRGTVGETQYF. This sequence joins TRBV10-3 and TRBJ2-5; 7 bases are shared with TRBD1. This CDR3 contains 13 residues. V lost 9 bases, J lost 4 bases, and 8 bases stayed unmatched. Germline V gene data show CDR1 as ENHRY and CDR2 as SYGVKD.

The chain carries TRBV11-3 and TRBJ2-7; perhaps TRBD2 as D (7 bases). Germline CDR1 and CDR2: SGHNT and YENEEA. Trimming stripped 1 base from V and 0 bases from J, with 10 bases between. The CDR3 sequence is 15 residues long. The CDR3 DNA reads as TGTGCCAGCAGCTTAGGCGGGGGCACCTCCTACGAGCAGTACTTC. It specifies CASSLGGGTSYEQYF.

The chain combines TRBV4-1 with TRBJ1-4, with 7 bases fitting TRBD1. The CDR3 has 16 residues. J gave up 8 bases and V 0 bases, and 9 bases lay outside the gene matches. Germline lookup yields CDR1 MGHRA and CDR2 YSYEKL. CDR3 in amino acids: CASSQDLDRRDEKLFF. DNA of the CDR3: TGCGCCAGCAGCCAAGACTTGGACAGGCGAGACGAAAAACTGTTTTTT.

The chain employs TRBV10-3 and TRBJ2-5; weak D call: TRBD2 (6 bases). The length of the CDR3 is 14 residues. The V and J ends lost 5 bases and 4 bases respectively, with 14 bases between them. From germline, CDR1 is ENHRY and CDR2 SYGVKD. CDR3 in amino acids: CAISPMGLRETQYF. The CDR3 bases are TGTGCCATCAGTCCGATGGGACTCCGAGAGACCCAGTACTTC.

This clone came up a few times. The chain recombines TRBV20-1 with TRBJ2-1, with TRBD2 matching 10 bases. With V trimmed by 3 bases and J by 3 bases, 5 bases remained unmatched. Germline values: CDR1 DFQATT, CDR2 SNEGSKA (reference sequence). The CDR3 is 15 amino acids. In DNA, the CDR3 is TGCAGTGCTAGTCCGGCTAGCGGGGGCTACAATGAGCAGTTCTTC. It is translated as CSASPASGGYNEQFF.

This chain's CDR3 is CASSLYATGTDYGYTF. In DNA, the CDR3 is TGTGCCAGCAGCTTGTACGCTACAGGGACGGACTATGGCTACACCTTC. The chain recombines TRBV5-6 with TRBJ1-2, with D maybe TRBD1 (6 bases). CDR1 SGHDT and CDR2 YYEEEE come from the germline V gene. This CDR3 spans 16 amino acids. V dropped 1 base and J dropped 3 bases, with 16 bases sitting between them.